Each of the 8 T cell receptor beta chains below was sequenced from the same sample in a study of blood T cell repertoires in COVID-19. This table comes from immunoSEQ multiplex PCR, and its TCRdb copy is limited to in-frame clones, with some not included. The sample shows 90,000 or so clones, roughly 90% of them seen only once. Material: peripheral blood. These TCRs come from a man between 60 and 75 years old with COVID-19, enrolled during active disease.

This clone has just a few counts. The V gene is TRBV4-3, the J gene TRBJ1-2; D ambiguous. The germline CDR1 and CDR2 sequences are LGHNA and YSLEER. The germline V and J ends were trimmed by 0 bases and 5 bases, with 7 bases remaining between them. The CDR3 is made up of 13 amino acids. The CDR3 DNA sequence: TGCGCCAGCAGCCAAGAATCGGGGTATGGCTACACCTTC. The encoded protein is CASSQESGYGYTF.

The chain employs TRBV24-1 and TRBJ2-1; the match to TRBD2 covers 7 bases. The CDR3 is 15 amino acids. The germline gives CDR1 KGHDR, CDR2 SFDVKD. V gave up 1 base and J gave up 9 bases; unmatched junction bases: 8. The CDR3 region is CATSDFGGRVGEQFF. The CDR3 bases are TGTGCCACCAGTGATTTTGGCGGGAGAGTGGGTGAGCAGTTCTTC.

As DNA, the CDR3 is TGTGCCAGCTCACCCCGGGATGAGCAGTTCTTC. Its translation is CASSPRDEQFF. V and J are TRBV18 and TRBJ2-1; D gene uncertain. Germline V gene lookup returns CDR1 KGHSH and CDR2 LQKENI. V was shortened by 3 bases and J by 8 bases, with 5 bases between the two germline ends. CDR3 length: 11 amino acids.

DNA of the CDR3: TGTGCCAGCTCACGACTAGGTGCAGGGGGCTCCTACGAGCAGTACTTC. Its translation: CASSRLGAGGSYEQYF. The chain uses TRBV18 and TRBJ2-7; tentative D call: TRBD1 (7 bases). The V end lost 4 bases, the J end lost 0 bases, and 16 bases lay between the germline ends. The germline V gene encodes CDR1 KGHSH and CDR2 LQKENI. This CDR3 is built from 16 residues.

This chain links TRBV12-3 or TRBV12-4 with TRBJ1-1; D possibly corresponds to TRBD1 (5 bases). The CDR3 covers 12 residues. Between the trimmed V and J ends, which lost 5 bases and 5 bases, there was a span of 9 bases. The CDR3 DNA sequence: TGTGCCAGCAGTCCCGGGGGTACTGAAGCTTTCTTT. This sequence encodes CASSPGGTEAFF.

The V and J genes are TRBV24-1 and TRBJ1-5; TRBD1 is a possible D gene (5 bases). The germline V gene has CDR1 KGHDR and CDR2 SFDVKD. Between the trimmed V and J ends, which lost 2 bases and 0 bases, there was a span of 7 bases. This CDR3 comprises 15 residues. This CDR3 is CATSDSRDSNQPQHF. Written as DNA, the CDR3 is TGTGCCACCAGTGATTCCAGGGATAGCAATCAGCCCCAGCATTTT.

The chain carries TRBV11-2 and TRBJ2-1; 8 bases are shared with TRBD2. Germline V gene lookup returns CDR1 SGHAT and CDR2 FQNNGV. The CDR3 sequence is 13 residues long. V dropped 1 base and J dropped 15; count of bases not matched to a gene: 8. The CDR3 coding sequence is TGTGCCAGCAGCTTAGGCCTAGCGGGCGGGGGGTTCTTC. Amino acids: CASSLGLAGGGFF.

The chain has TRBV30 and TRBJ1-1; 9 nucleotides align to TRBD1. Germline trimming cut 3 bases from V and 0 bases from J; bases unmatched to any gene: 14. Per germline, CDR1 GTSNPN and CDR2 SVGIG (reference sequence). The CDR3 loop spans 18 amino acids. CDR3 in DNA: TGTGCCTGGAGGCAAAGATACAGGGGGCGAGTAATGAACACTGAAGCTTTCTTT. It specifies CAWRQRYRGRVMNTEAFF.